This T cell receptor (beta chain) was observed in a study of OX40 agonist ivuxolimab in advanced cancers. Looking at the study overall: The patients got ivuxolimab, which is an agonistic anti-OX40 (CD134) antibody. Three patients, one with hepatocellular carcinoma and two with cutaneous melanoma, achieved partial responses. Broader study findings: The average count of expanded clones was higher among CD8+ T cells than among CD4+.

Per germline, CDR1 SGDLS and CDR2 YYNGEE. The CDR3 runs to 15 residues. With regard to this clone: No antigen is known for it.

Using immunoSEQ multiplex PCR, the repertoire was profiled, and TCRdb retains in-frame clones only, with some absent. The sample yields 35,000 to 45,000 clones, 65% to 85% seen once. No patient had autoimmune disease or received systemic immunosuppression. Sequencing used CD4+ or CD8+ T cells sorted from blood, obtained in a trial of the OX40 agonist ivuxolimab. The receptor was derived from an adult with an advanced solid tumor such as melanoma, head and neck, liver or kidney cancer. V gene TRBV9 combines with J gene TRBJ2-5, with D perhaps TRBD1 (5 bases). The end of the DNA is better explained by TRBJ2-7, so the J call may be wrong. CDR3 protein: CASSVGGEWYYEQYF. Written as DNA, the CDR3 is TGTGCCAGCAGCGTAGGGGGCGAATGGTACTACGAGCAGTACTTC.